The 9 T cell receptor beta chains in this list originate from one sample, sequenced in a study of response to subunit inactivated influenza vaccine. TCRdb itself ran the RT-PCR reads through MiXCR, one entry per CDR3 protein. Of fewer than 600,000 distinct CDR3 sequences listed, approximately 7.8% are singletons. The starting material was PBMCs from blood, obtained 23 to 25 months after vaccination. Receptors were obtained from a man between 45 and 75 years old who received an inactivated influenza vaccine.

The chain links TRBV20-1 to TRBJ1-4; a possible D gene is TRBD1 (5 bases). CDR1 and CDR2 from the germline V gene are DFQATT and SNEGSKA (reference sequence). The CDR3 totals 17 residues. CDR3 bases: TGCAGCTCTAGAGCGGGGAGAAGGGGACGGGCTAATGAAAAACTGTTTTTT. It is translated as CSSRAGRRGRANEKLFF.

The chain carries TRBV20-1 and TRBJ2-1; D uncertain. Germline V gives CDR1 DFQATT, CDR2 SNEGSKA (reference sequence). The length of the CDR3 is 12 residues. Deletions cut 5 bases from V and 4 bases from J, with 9 bases between. In nucleotides, the CDR3 is TGCAGTGCTCATATGTCATACAATGAGCAGTTCTTC. It encodes CSAHMSYNEQFF.

In this sample, this clonotype turned up a few times. The genes are TRBV7-9 and TRBJ2-3; tentative D call: TRBD1 (5 bases). The V end was cut by 5 bases, the J end by 11 bases, with 20 bases between. Germline V CDR1 and CDR2: SEHNR, FQNEAQ (reference sequence). The length of the CDR3 is 14 residues. As DNA, the CDR3 is TGTGCCAGCAGCGGTGACGCGGCCCAAGGGGTGCAGTATTTT. It codes for CASSGDAAQGVQYF.

This clonotype was counted between two and nine times. The chain employs TRBV5-1 and TRBJ2-2, with TRBD1 matching 10 bases. With 3 bases clipped from V and 10 bases from J, the junction kept 9 bases outside the gene matches. Germline CDR1 is SGHRS and CDR2 is YFSETQ. This CDR3 is 15 amino acids long. The CDR3 region has the DNA TGCGCCAGCAGCTGGGGACAGGGGCGTGGTGAGGAGCTGTTTTTT. Translated, it gives CASSWGQGRGEELFF.

Ten or more counts support this clonotype. The chain carries TRBV7-9 and TRBJ2-3, with 9 bases that match TRBD2. Trimming cost V 1 base and J 5 bases; bases outside gene matches: 7. The CDR3 covers 16 residues. The germline CDR1 and CDR2 sequences are SEHNR and FQNEAQ (reference sequence). CDR3 amino acids: CASSLGFLAGKDTQYF. CDR3 nucleotides: TGTGCCAGCAGCTTAGGATTCCTAGCGGGGAAAGATACGCAGTATTTT.

This clonotype occurred many times. The rearrangement uses TRBV27 and TRBJ2-3; possible D gene TRBD2, 5 bases. The CDR3 covers 15 residues. CDR1 and CDR2 from the germline V gene are MNHEY and SMNVEV (reference sequence). Deletions cut 0 bases from V and 3 bases from J, with 10 bases between. Here the CDR3 DNA reads TGTGCCAGCAGTTTATCGTACGGCGGGACAGATACGCAGTATTTT. The encoded protein is CASSLSYGGTDTQYF.

There are a few counts of this clonotype. This CDR3 reads CASSVAPETQETQYF. The CDR3 coding sequence is TGTGCCAGCAGCGTAGCCCCGGAAACTCAAGAGACCCAGTACTTC. The chain joins TRBV9 to TRBJ2-5; D is undetermined. Between the trimmed V and J ends, which lost 0 bases and 2 bases, there was a span of 11 bases. The CDR3 runs to 15 residues. From germline, CDR1 is SGDLS and CDR2 YYNGEE.

This rearrangement joins TRBV4-3 to TRBJ1-1; D gene uncertain. This CDR3 is built from 15 residues. Germline lookup yields CDR1 LGHNA and CDR2 YSLEER. Trimming removed 1 base from V and 4 bases from J, with 13 bases in between. DNA for the CDR3: TGCGCCAGCAGCCAAGTTCTAGGTGCGGTCACTGAAGCTTTCTTT. It is translated as CASSQVLGAVTEAFF.

There are a few counts of this clonotype. J is TRBJ2-2 and V is TRBV29-1, with 8 bases fitting TRBD1. This CDR3 has 13 amino acids. The V gene end was trimmed by 6 bases and the J gene end by 6 bases; junction bases not matched to a gene: 6. Germline CDR1 and CDR2: SQVTM and ANQGSEA. CDR3 in DNA: TGCAGCGTCGATCCGACAGGGGCCGGGGAGCTGTTTTTT. This gives the protein CSVDPTGAGELFF.